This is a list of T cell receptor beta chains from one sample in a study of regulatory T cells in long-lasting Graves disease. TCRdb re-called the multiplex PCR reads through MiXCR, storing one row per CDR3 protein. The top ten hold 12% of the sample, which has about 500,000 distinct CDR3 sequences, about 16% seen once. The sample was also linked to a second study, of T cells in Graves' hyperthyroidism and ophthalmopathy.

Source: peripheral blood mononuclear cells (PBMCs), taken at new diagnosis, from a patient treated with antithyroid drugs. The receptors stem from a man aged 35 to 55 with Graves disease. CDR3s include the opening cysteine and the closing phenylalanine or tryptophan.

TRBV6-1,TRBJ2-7,CASRTRDRLYEQYF
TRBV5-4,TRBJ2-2,CASSIGNTGELFF
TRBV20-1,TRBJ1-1,CSARGQADTEAFF
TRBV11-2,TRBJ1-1,CASIGMDTEAFF
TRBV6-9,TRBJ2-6,CASSYYGANVLTF
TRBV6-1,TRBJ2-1,CASSELAGGRSYNEQFF
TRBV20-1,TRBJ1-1,CSAREEGVTEAFF
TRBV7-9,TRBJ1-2,CASSPAGEYGYTF
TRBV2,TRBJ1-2,CASKKQGEGYTF
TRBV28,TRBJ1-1,CASSVPGQGAGDEAFF
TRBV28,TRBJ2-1,CASSLLESSYNEQFF
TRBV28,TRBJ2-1,CASSLWRTSGRVEQFF
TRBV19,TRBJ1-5,CASSIPRGLGNQPQHF
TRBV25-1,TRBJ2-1,CASSDRGSYNEQFF
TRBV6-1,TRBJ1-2,CATGQGGYGYTF